This T cell receptor (beta chain) was observed in a study of blood T cell repertoires in COVID-19 (dated by TCRdb to 2018 to 2021). About the investigation overall: Collaborator samples came from the United States, Italy and Spain and covered acute and convalescent phases of COVID-19. The prospective study material was composed of cDNA or gDNA derived from T cells, B-cell-depleted T cells, or PBMCs. Subjects who had been exposed to COVID-19, were actively infected with it, or had recovered from it provided the deeply sampled blood TCRbeta repertoires that made up the dataset. A freely available public database, intended as a resource for researchers studying the immune response to SARS-CoV-2, is where the repertoires were released. Samples were obtained from the ongoing ImmuneRACE study (first 160 participants) and from some 1,200 subjects provided by 6 global collaborators. A de-identified subject ID, COVID-19 status, age in years and sex were almost always included in the sample metadata. Where HLA class I and class II types were available, the types were taken from metadata supplied by the sample provider, not from assay-based typing. What the work shows at the level of the full study, not this receptor alone: How much clinical and demographic metadata was included differed by source and by participant, and the metadata was provided uncurated.

Collaborating institutions collected whole blood in K2EDTA tubes following their own protocols. For TCRbeta analysis, collaborator samples were shipped as frozen whole blood, as isolated PBMCs, or as DNA extracted from either sample type. On this clone itself: The target of this receptor is not known. Base-call qualities are not available, and no considerably larger clone is one nucleotide away.

The immunoSEQ Assay, a bias-controlled multiplex PCR, was used to amplify TCRbeta CDR3 regions from genomic DNA. The paper's processing steps were these. The number of nucleated cells in each sample was estimated by amplification of reference gene primers within the assay. To quantify the absolute abundance of each unique TCRbeta CDR3 rearrangement, sequence reads were collapsed and filtered. Productive Simpson clonality was computed per sample as the square root of Simpson's diversity index over productive rearrangements. This is the immuneACCESS table as TCRdb keeps it, with only in-frame sequences that have V and J called. A part of the clones is gone; compared with another copy, unresolved V genes explain less than half, and the rest is unexplained. V and J calls and clone size are copied from that table; D and trimming were computed from the DNA. Within this sample are 80,000 or so clones, with around 92% of them counted one time only. The ten top clones hold under 2% of the sample.

The sample consisted of peripheral blood. The sequence was collected from a woman aged 45 to 65 in a cohort sampled during active COVID-19.

The sequenced DNA: TGTGCCAGTCAAAAGCGGCCAAGCTCCTACGAGCAGTACTTC. It translates to CASQKRPSSYEQYF. The sequence is built from TRBV27 and TRBJ2-7; TRBD2 might be the D gene, on 5 matching bases. A distance of 15 bases separates the germline ends of V and J, which lose 9 bases and 0 bases respectively. Inclusive of the bounding cysteine and phenylalanine, the CDR3 is 14 residues long. Only CDR3 DNA is held: 42 bases, read in frame from base 1. The CDR1 and CDR2 encoded by the germline V gene (reference sequence) are MNHEY and SMNVEV.